This TCR beta chain emerged from a study of blood T cells in healthy people across ages. General study findings and limits: Per million T cells, TCR beta diversity dropped roughly linearly as age increased.

A second PCR, run for about 7 to 11 cycles, used a sample-barcoded 5' primer plus a J-beta primer mix. TCRdb used MiXCR to reprocess the 5' RACE reads, holding one entry per CDR3 protein. In the table there are around 1,700,000 distinct CDR3 sequences, 25% to 30% of which are singletons. As concerns this clonotype: The antigen remains unidentified.

Germline CDR1 MDHEN, CDR2 SYDVKM. The CDR3 runs 15 residues. V was pared by 4 bases and J by 2 bases, with 5 bases of the junction left unmatched. The J gene is TRBJ1-2, the V gene TRBV28, with 9 positions matching TRBD1. The source material was blood. The sequence was obtained from a woman aged 25-40 years in good health. The CDR3 sequence: CASSSPTGGNYGYTF. The CDR3 nucleotides read TGTGCCAGCAGTTCTCCGACAGGGGGGAACTATGGCTACACCTTC.